This T cell receptor (beta chain) was found in a study of cytomegalovirus exposure and HLA in healthy donors. The study, taken as a whole, reports: Sequencing depth across donors, presence/absence analyses assumed, was roughly uniform. Likely technical artifact: a cluster of highly shared sequence variants. Cytomegalovirus-associated TCR beta chains were listed, numbering 150 to 200. Prior analysis indicated that the majority of TCR beta V segments exhibited productivity approximately 87% or approximately 30% of the time.

In this sample, this clone turned up a few times. Its matching antigen is unknown. In the PCR, 60 Vbeta and 13 Jbeta primers were used. Sequencing used immunoSEQ multiplex PCR; TCRdb keeps in-frame clones, though not all of them. The sample includes about 160,000 clones, around 75% of them seen just once. CDR3 length equals 14 residues. CDR1 SQVTM and CDR2 ANQGSEA come from the germline V gene. Trimming cost V 5 bases and J 5 bases; bases outside gene matches: 6. Source material: PBMCs. The TCR comes from a woman aged 45-59 years in good health and CMV-seropositive. The chain uses TRBV29-1 and TRBJ1-6; 7 nucleotides agree with TRBD1. CDR3 in amino acids: CSVSGQGDNSPLHF. The DNA of the CDR3 is TGCAGCGTTAGCGGCCAGGGGGATAATTCACCCCTCCACTTT.